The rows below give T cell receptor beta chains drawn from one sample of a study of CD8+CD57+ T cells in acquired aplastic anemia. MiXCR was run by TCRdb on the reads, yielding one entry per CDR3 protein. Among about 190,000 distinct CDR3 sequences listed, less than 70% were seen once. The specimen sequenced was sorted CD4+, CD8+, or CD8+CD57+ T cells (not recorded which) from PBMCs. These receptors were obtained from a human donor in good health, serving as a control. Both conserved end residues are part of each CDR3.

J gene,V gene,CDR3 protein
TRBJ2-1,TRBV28,CASRQGRGFSYNEQFF
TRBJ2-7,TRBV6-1,CASRGQGLDEQYF
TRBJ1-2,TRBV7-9,CASSRYPGQDHYTF
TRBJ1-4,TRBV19,CASSIGWTENEKLFF
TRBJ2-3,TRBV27,CASSLRPRDRVSTDTQYF
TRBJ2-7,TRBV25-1,CASSEYLGDPGLPYEQYF
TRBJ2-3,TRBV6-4,CASSDFGGRTDTQYF
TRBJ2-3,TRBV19,CASSSRDTQYF
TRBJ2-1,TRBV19,CASSYGLETNEQFF
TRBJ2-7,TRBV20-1,CSASGGYEQYF
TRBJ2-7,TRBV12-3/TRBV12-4,CASSIRGRSSYEQYF
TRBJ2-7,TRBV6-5,CASSLTGTGGEQYF
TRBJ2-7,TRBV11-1,CASSSTSGVIYEQYF
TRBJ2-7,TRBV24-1,CATSDTGTGWLEQYF
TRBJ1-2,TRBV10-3,CAISESRSVYTF
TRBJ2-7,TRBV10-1,CASSESPSYEQYF
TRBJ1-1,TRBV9,CASSVGAGVSTEAFF
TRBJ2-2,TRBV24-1,CATSETGANTGELFF
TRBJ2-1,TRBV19,CASSSVDEAEQFF
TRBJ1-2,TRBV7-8,CASSLRLGQGFGYTF
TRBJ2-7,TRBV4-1,CASSQAHSQPYEQYF
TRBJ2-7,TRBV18,CASSPPSRGYYEQYF
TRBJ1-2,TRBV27,CASTTEGNYGYTF
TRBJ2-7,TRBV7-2,CASSLEGAAKYVQYF
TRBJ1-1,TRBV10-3,CAISEDRAQAFF
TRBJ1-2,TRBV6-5,CASSSVMVDYGYTF
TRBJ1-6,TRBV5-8,CASSPDRGQKSPLHF
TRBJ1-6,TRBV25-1,CASHALITQPNSPLHF